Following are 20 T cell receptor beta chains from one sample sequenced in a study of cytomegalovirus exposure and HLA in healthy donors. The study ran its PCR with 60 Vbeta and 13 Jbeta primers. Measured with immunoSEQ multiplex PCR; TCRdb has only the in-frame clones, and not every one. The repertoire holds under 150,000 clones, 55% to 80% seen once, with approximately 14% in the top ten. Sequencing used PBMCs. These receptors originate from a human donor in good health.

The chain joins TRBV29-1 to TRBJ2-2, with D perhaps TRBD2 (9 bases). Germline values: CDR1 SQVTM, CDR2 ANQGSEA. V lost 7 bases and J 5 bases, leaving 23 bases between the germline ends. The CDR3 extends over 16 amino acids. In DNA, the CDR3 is TGCAGCGCGCGGGGGGGATCGGGACAGGTAACCGGGGAGCTGTTTTTT. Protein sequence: CSARGGSGQVTGELFF.

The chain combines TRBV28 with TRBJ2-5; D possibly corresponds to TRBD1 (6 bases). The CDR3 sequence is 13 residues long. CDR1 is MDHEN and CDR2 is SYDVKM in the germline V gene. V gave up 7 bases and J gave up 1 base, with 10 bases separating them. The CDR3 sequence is CASNLDSQETQYF. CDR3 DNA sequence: TGTGCCAGCAACCTGGACAGCCAAGAGACCCAGTACTTC.

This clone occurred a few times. CDR3 coding DNA: TGTGCCAGCAGTGAAAAGGGGTGGGAGACCCAGTACTTC. Amino acid sequence: CASSEKGWETQYF. V and J are TRBV2 and TRBJ2-5; tentative D call: TRBD1 (5 bases). CDR3 length: 13 residues. Per germline, CDR1 SNHLY and CDR2 FYNNEI. V shed 2 bases and J shed 5 bases, with 9 bases lying between them.

CDR3 sequence reads: CASSLGGGYNEQFF. CDR3 nucleotide sequence: TGTGCCAGCAGCTTAGGGGGGGGCTACAATGAGCAGTTCTTC. V usage is TRBV5-5 and J usage is TRBJ2-1; the D gene is possibly TRBD2 (7 bases). The CDR3 has 14 amino acids. The germline V gene encodes CDR1 SGHKS and CDR2 YYEKEE (reference sequence). V dropped 2 bases and J dropped 3 bases, with 9 bases sitting between them.

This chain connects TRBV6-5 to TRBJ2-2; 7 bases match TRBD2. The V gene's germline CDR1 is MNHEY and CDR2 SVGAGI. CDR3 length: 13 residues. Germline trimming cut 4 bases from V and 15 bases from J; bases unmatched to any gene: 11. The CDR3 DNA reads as TGTGCCAGCAGTTCCGACGGGACTCGGGGGGTGTTTTTT. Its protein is CASSSDGTRGVFF.

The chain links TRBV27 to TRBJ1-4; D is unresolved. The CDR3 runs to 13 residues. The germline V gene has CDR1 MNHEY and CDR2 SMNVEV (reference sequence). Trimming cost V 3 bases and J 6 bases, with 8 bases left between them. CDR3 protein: CASSLLEDEKLFF. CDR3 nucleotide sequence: TGTGCCAGCAGTTTGCTCGAGGATGAAAAACTGTTTTTT.

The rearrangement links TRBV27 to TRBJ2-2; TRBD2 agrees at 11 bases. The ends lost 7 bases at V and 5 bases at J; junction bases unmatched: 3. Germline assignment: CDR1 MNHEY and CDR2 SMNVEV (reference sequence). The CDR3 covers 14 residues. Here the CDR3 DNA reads TGTGCCAGCACGGGACTAGCGGAGACCGGGGAGCTGTTTTTT. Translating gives CASTGLAETGELFF.

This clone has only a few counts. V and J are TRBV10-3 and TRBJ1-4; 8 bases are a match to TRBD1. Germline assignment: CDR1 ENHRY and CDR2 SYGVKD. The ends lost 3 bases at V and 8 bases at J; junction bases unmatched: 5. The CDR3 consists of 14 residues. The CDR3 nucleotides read TGTGCCATCAGTGAAGGACAGGGTGGGGAAAAACTGTTTTTT. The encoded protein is CAISEGQGGEKLFF.

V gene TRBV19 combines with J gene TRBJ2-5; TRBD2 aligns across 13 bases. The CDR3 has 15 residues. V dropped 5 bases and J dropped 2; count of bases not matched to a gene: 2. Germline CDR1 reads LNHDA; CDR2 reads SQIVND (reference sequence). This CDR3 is CASSGLAGVQETQYF. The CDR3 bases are TGTGCCAGTAGTGGACTAGCGGGGGTTCAAGAGACCCAGTACTTC.

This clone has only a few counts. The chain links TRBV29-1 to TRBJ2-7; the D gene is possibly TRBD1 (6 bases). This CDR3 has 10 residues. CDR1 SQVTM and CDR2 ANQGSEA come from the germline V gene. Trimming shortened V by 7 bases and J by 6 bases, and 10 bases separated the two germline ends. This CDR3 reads CSAQGSEQYF. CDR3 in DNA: TGCAGCGCCCAGGGGTCCGAGCAGTACTTC.

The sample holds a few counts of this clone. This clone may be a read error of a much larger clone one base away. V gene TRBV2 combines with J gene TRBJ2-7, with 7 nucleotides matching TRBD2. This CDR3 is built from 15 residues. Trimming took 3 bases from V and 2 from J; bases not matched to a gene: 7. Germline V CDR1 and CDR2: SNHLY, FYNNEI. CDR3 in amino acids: CASSDFTAGTYEQYF. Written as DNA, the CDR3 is TGTGCCAGCAGTGACTTCACAGCGGGAACCTACGAGCAGTACTTC.

The CDR3: CSVARVGEAFF. The CDR3 region has the DNA TGCAGCGTCGCGAGGGTGGGTGAAGCTTTCTTT. The chain couples TRBV29-1 to TRBJ1-1; D call uncertain. V lost 6 bases and J lost 7, with 12 bases in between. Germline CDR1 SQVTM, CDR2 ANQGSEA. The CDR3 has 11 residues.

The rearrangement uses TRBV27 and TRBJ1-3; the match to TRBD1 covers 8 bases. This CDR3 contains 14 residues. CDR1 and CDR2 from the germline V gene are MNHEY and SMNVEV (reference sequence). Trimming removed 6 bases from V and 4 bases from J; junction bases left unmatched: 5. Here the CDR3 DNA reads TGTGCCAGCAGCCCCGGGACAGGCGGAAACACCATATATTTT. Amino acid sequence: CASSPGTGGNTIYF.

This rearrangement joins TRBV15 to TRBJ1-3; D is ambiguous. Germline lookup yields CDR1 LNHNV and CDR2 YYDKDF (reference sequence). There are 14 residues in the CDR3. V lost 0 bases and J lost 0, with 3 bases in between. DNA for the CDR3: TGTGCCACCAGCAGAGACAACTCTGGAAACACCATATATTTT. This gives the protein CATSRDNSGNTIYF.

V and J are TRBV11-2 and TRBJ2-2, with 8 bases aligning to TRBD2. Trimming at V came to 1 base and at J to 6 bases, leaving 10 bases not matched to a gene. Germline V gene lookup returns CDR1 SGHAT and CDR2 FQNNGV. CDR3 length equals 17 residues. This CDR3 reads CASSLVGVSGESGELFF. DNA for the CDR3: TGTGCCAGCAGCTTAGTAGGTGTTAGCGGGGAATCCGGGGAGCTGTTTTTT.

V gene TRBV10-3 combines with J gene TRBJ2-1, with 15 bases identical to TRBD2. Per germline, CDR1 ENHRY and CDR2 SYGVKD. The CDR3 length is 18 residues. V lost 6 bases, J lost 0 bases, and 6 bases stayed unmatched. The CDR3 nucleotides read TGTGCCATCAGGGCGGGACTAGCGGGGGGCAACTCCTACAATGAGCAGTTCTTC. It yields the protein CAIRAGLAGGNSYNEQFF.

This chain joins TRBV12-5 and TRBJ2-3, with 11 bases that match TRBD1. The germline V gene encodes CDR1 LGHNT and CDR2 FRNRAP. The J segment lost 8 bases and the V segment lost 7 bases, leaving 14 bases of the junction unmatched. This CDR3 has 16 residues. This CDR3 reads CASVLDRGLLGGTQYF. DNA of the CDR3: TGTGCTAGTGTCCTGGACAGGGGGCTTCTCGGCGGTACGCAGTATTTT. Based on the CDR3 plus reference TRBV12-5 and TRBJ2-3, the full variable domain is DARVTQTPRHKVTEMGQEVTMRCQPILGHNTVFWYRQTMMQGLELLAYFRNRAPLDDSGMPKDRFSAEMPDATLATLKIQPSEPRDSAVYFCASVLDRGLLGGTQYFGPGTRLTVL.

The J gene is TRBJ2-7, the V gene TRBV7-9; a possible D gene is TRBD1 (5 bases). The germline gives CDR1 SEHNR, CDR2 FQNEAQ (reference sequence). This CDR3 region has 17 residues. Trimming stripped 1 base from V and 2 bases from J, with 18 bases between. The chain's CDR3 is CASSLEQQAGRTYEQYF. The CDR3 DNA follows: TGTGCCAGCAGCTTAGAGCAGCAGGCAGGGCGAACCTACGAGCAGTACTTC.

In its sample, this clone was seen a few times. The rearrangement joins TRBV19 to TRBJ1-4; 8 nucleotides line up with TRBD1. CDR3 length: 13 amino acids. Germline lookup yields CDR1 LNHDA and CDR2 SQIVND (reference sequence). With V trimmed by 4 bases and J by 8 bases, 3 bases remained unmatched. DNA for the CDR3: TGTGCCAGTAGTACAGGGGGCCGGGAAAAACTGTTTTTT. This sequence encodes CASSTGGREKLFF.

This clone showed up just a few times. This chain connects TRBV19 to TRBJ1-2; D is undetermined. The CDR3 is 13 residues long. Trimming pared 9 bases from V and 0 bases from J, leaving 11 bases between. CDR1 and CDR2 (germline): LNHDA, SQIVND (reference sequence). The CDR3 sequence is CASGLLANYGYTF. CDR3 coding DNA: TGTGCCAGCGGACTCCTAGCTAACTATGGCTACACCTTC.